This entry describes one T cell receptor beta chain. This sample's time point: peripheral blood 6 weeks after treatment start. Between 1 and 8 samples per patient were obtained, pretreatment and on-treatment. CDR1 is MNHEY, CDR2 SVGAGI, per germline. J was trimmed by 8 bases and V by 7 bases; bases with no gene match: 4. The CDR3 is made up of 12 amino acids. A spike-in of synthetic TCR analog templates was added to each PCR. TCRdb's copy holds only in-frame clones and misses some; the assay was immunoSEQ multiplex PCR. The profile shows about 91,000 clones, over 80% of them singletons. The record originates from a study of PD-L1 blockade in urothelial cancer. Study details: It was at 3 weeks (second dose) and 6 weeks after treatment start that blood was analyzed.

This TCR was sampled from an older man with urothelial cancer. Specimen: PBMCs, collected around atezolizumab (anti-PD-L1) treatment. The chain has TRBV6-5 and TRBJ1-2; 10 bases line up with TRBD1. In DNA, the CDR3 is TGTGCCAGCACCCGACAGGGGGCAGGCTACACCTTC. Translated, it gives CASTRQGAGYTF.